The 19 T cell receptor beta chains given below trace back to one sample, sequenced in a study of T cell changes during pregnancy in multiple sclerosis. Clones were read by immunoSEQ multiplex PCR, and TCRdb kept only the in-frame ones, dropping some. This table has approximately 90,000 clones, roughly 90% appearing once. This specimen was peripheral blood, taken before pregnancy. Receptor source: a female donor with multiple sclerosis, enrolled in a pregnancy study.

This chain uses TRBV19 with TRBJ2-1, with D possibly TRBD1 on 5 matching bases. The germline V gene has CDR1 LNHDA and CDR2 SQIVND (reference sequence). There are 13 residues in the CDR3. Trimming removed 1 base from V and 9 bases from J, with 10 bases in between. This CDR3 is CASSIVGATEQFF. In DNA form, the CDR3 reads TGTGCCAGTAGTATAGTTGGGGCCACTGAGCAGTTCTTC. The whole variable domain, remainder taken from reference TRBV19 and TRBJ2-1, is DGGITQSPKYLFRKEGQNVTLSCEQNLNHDAMYWYRQDPGQGLRLIYYSQIVNDFQKGDIAEGYSVSREKKESFPLTVTSAQKNPTAFYLCASSIVGATEQFFGPGTRLTVL.

The gene calls are TRBV19 and TRBJ1-4, with 7 bases identical to TRBD1. This CDR3 has 15 residues. The germline V gene has CDR1 LNHDA and CDR2 SQIVND (reference sequence). Trimming removed 1 base from V and 3 bases from J; junction bases left unmatched: 2. As DNA, the CDR3 is TGTGCCAGTAGTATAGGGGACAGTTCTAATGAAAAACTGTTTTTT. This gives the protein CASSIGDSSNEKLFF.

In this sample, this clone turned up a few times. The V gene is TRBV4-3, the J gene TRBJ1-6; unclear D gene. V was trimmed by 0 bases and J by 8 bases, leaving 5 bases between them. This CDR3 region has 13 residues. Looked up from germline, CDR1 is LGHNA and CDR2 is YSLEER. CDR3 residues: CASSQEQYSPLHF. CDR3 nucleotides: TGCGCCAGCAGCCAAGAACAGTATTCACCCCTCCACTTT.

This chain joins TRBV6-5 and TRBJ2-7; weak D call: TRBD2 (5 bases). The CDR3 covers 15 residues. From germline, CDR1 is MNHEY and CDR2 SVGAGI. Trimming removed 2 bases from V and 3 bases from J, with 14 bases in between. DNA of the CDR3: TGTGCCAGCAGTTACGGGTTTTGGGGAGACTACGAGCAGTACTTC. Encoded protein: CASSYGFWGDYEQYF.

The rearrangement links TRBV20-1 to TRBJ2-5; D gene ambiguous. In germline, CDR1 is DFQATT, CDR2 SNEGSKA (reference sequence). The CDR3 has 11 amino acids. V was clipped by 5 bases and J by 5 bases, with 9 bases between them. CDR3 nucleotides: TGCAGTGCTCCCTGGCTGGAGACCCAGTACTTC. It is translated as CSAPWLETQYF.

The chain joins TRBV10-3 to TRBJ1-1; D is possibly TRBD1 (6 bases). The CDR3 has 13 residues. V was trimmed by 0 bases and J by 10 bases, leaving 12 bases between them. The germline V gene encodes CDR1 ENHRY and CDR2 SYGVKD. The CDR3 sequence: CAISESGAPTAFF. The CDR3 nucleotides read TGTGCCATCAGTGAGTCGGGGGCCCCGACAGCTTTCTTT.

The chain employs TRBV9 and TRBJ2-3; 9 positions agree with TRBD2. The CDR3 has 12 amino acids. The trim removed 3 bases at V and 13 bases at J, leaving 6 bases unmatched. Per germline, CDR1 SGDLS and CDR2 YYNGEE. CDR3 nucleotides: TGTGCCAGCAGCGCCCCCGGGACTAGCAAGTATTTT. As protein: CASSAPGTSKYF. The variable domain in full, completed from reference TRBV9 and TRBJ2-3, reads DSGVTQTPKHLITATGQRVTLRCSPRSGDLSVYWYQQSLDQGLQFLIQYYNGEERAKGNILERFSAQQFPDLHSELNLSSLELGDSALYFCASSAPGTSKYFGPGTRLTVL.

The chain links TRBV28 to TRBJ1-1; D possibly corresponds to TRBD1 (6 bases). CDR3 length equals 18 residues. Trimming shortened V by 1 base and J by 5 bases, and 23 bases separated the two germline ends. Germline V CDR1 and CDR2: MDHEN, SYDVKM. CDR3 nucleotides: TGTGCCAGCAGTTTATTCGGTCCAGGGGCAGCGGTGGGAACTGAAGCTTTCTTT. Amino acids: CASSLFGPGAAVGTEAFF.

The V and J genes are TRBV25-1 and TRBJ2-2, with D perhaps matching TRBD2 (6 bases). Germline V CDR1 and CDR2: MGHDK, SYGVNS. With 6 bases removed from V and 5 bases from J, the gap between germline ends came to 22 bases. CDR3 size: 17 residues. This CDR3 reads CASSRRARGWGTGELFF. The CDR3 DNA follows: TGTGCCAGCAGCCGGAGGGCCCGTGGCTGGGGTACCGGGGAGCTGTTTTTT. The full variable domain, rest sourced from reference TRBV25-1 and TRBJ2-2, is EADIYQTPRYLVIGTGKKITLECSQTMGHDKMYWYQQDPGMELHLIHYSYGVNSTEKGDLSSESTVSRIRTEHFPLTLESARPSHTSQYLCASSRRARGWGTGELFFGEGSRLTVL.

This clone was counted once. The chain joins TRBV7-8 to TRBJ1-2; possible D gene TRBD1, 5 bases. Per the germline V gene, CDR1 is SGHVS and CDR2 is FQNEAQ. This CDR3 is 12 amino acids long. The ends were cut back, 8 bases at V and 2 bases at J, with 9 bases in the middle. The chain's CDR3 is CASAKGNYGYTF. The CDR3 DNA reads as TGTGCCAGCGCAAAGGGGAACTATGGCTACACCTTC.

The V gene is TRBV19, the J gene TRBJ1-1; TRBD1 might be the D (6 bases). V was pared by 1 base and J by 3 bases, with 12 bases between. Germline V lookup: CDR1 LNHDA, CDR2 SQIVND (reference sequence). The CDR3 runs to 15 residues. As DNA, the CDR3 is TGTGCCAGTAGTATAGGCCCAGCAGGGGACACTGAAGCTTTCTTT. Translating it yields CASSIGPAGDTEAFF.

The rearrangement joins TRBV7-3 to TRBJ2-1; D may be TRBD2 (5 bases). Per the germline V gene, CDR1 is SGHTA and CDR2 is FQGTGA. The CDR3 runs to 17 residues. V lost 5 bases and J 0 bases, leaving 17 bases between the germline ends. The CDR3: CASSLDPVGSSYNEQFF. The CDR3 nucleotides are TGTGCCAGCAGCCTCGACCCCGTGGGGAGCTCCTACAATGAGCAGTTCTTC.

This clone was picked up one time. The rearrangement uses TRBV2 and TRBJ1-2; the D is unclear. The CDR3 covers 13 residues. Germline V lookup: CDR1 SNHLY, CDR2 FYNNEI. Trimming took 6 bases from V and 4 from J, leaving 12 bases between them. For the CDR3, the DNA is TGTGCCAGCAGCCCCCCCCTAGCCTATGGCTACACCTTC. Translating it yields CASSPPLAYGYTF.

The rearrangement uses TRBV6-5 and TRBJ2-7; 8 nucleotides match TRBD1. The CDR3 covers 13 residues. Per germline, CDR1 MNHEY and CDR2 SVGAGI. V shed 6 bases, J shed 3 bases, and the junction held 4 bases outside the gene matches. The CDR3 nucleotides are TGTGCCAGCAGCTACGACAGGGGCTACGAGCAGTACTTC. Protein: CASSYDRGYEQYF.

This chain links TRBV9 with TRBJ2-5; the match to TRBD1 covers 11 bases. The CDR3 sequence is 14 residues long. The V segment lost 4 bases and the J segment 5 bases; nucleotides outside the gene matches: 4. CDR1 SGDLS and CDR2 YYNGEE come from the germline V gene. For the CDR3, the DNA is TGTGCCAGCAGCAAACGGACAGGGGGCGAGACCCAGTACTTC. It is translated as CASSKRTGGETQYF.

The chain is built from TRBV29-1 and TRBJ2-3, with unresolved D. Germline assignment: CDR1 SQVTM and CDR2 ANQGSEA. The V and J ends lost 5 bases and 1 base respectively, with 10 bases between them. The CDR3 is 13 amino acids. CDR3 sequence reads: CSVSSPGTDTQYF. The CDR3, as DNA: TGCAGCGTTTCGTCCCCGGGCACAGATACGCAGTATTTT.

The V and J genes are TRBV6-5 and TRBJ1-6, with no clear D. With 0 bases removed from V and 14 bases from J, the gap between germline ends came to 11 bases. The CDR3 sequence is 13 residues long. CDR1 is MNHEY and CDR2 is SVGAGI in the germline V gene. The CDR3 coding sequence is TGTGCCAGCAGTTACTCCTCCGGGTTCACCCTCCACTTT. Amino acid sequence: CASSYSSGFTLHF.

The chain uses TRBV7-2 and TRBJ2-7; D is unclear. The ends were cut back, 2 bases at V and 5 bases at J, with 4 bases in the middle. The CDR3 spans 11 residues. Germline CDR1 is SGHTA and CDR2 is FQGNSA. The CDR3 reads CASSLSNEQYF. As DNA, the CDR3 is TGTGCCAGCAGCTTATCTAACGAGCAGTACTTC. Filled out from reference TRBV7-2 and TRBJ2-7, the complete variable domain reads GAGVSQSPSNKVTEKGKDVELRCDPISGHTALYWYRQSLGQGLEFLIYFQGNSAPDKSGLPSDRFSAERTGGSVSTLTIQRTQQEDSAVYLCASSLSNEQYFGPGTRLTVT.

V usage is TRBV4-2 and J usage is TRBJ1-6, with 8 bases that match TRBD1. Looked up from germline, CDR1 is LGHNA and CDR2 is YNFKEQ. V shed 1 base and J 15 bases; nucleotides not matched to a gene: 14. The length of the CDR3 is 16 residues. The CDR3 reads CASSQGFRGRGGNLHF. The CDR3 DNA follows: TGTGCCAGCAGCCAAGGGTTCAGGGGGCGCGGCGGGAACCTCCACTTT.